Below, 21 T cell receptor beta chains from the same sample are listed, as sequenced in a study of OX40 agonist ivuxolimab in advanced cancers. Clones were sequenced by immunoSEQ multiplex PCR, and TCRdb holds only the in-frame ones, with some missing. The data show 100,000 or so clones, roughly 95% seen once. Sequenced material: CD4+ or CD8+ T cells sorted from blood, taken in a trial of the OX40 agonist ivuxolimab. The receptors were sampled from an adult with an advanced solid tumor such as melanoma, head and neck, liver or kidney cancer.

This chain links TRBV7-6 with TRBJ2-2, with TRBD1 identical over 10 bases. The CDR3 has 16 amino acids. Trimming removed 5 bases from V and 5 bases from J; junction bases left unmatched: 8. Germline CDR1 reads SGHVS; CDR2 reads FNYEAQ. The CDR3 reads CASSGRQGAGTGELFF. The CDR3 nucleotides are TGTGCCAGCAGCGGCCGACAGGGGGCAGGAACCGGGGAGCTGTTTTTT. Complete variable domain (other parts from reference TRBV7-6 and TRBJ2-2): GAGVSQSPRYKVTKRGQDVALRCDPISGHVSLYWYRQALGQGPEFLTYFNYEAQQDKSGLPNDRFSAERPEGSISTLTIQRTEQRDSAMYRCASSGRQGAGTGELFFGEGSRLTVL.

The chain uses TRBV27 and TRBJ2-7, with 10 positions matching TRBD2. The J segment lost 13 bases and the V segment lost 3 bases, leaving 12 bases of the junction unmatched. In germline, CDR1 is MNHEY, CDR2 SMNVEV (reference sequence). The CDR3 is made up of 14 amino acids. The CDR3 DNA follows: TGTGCCAGCAGTTTCATAGGGACTAGCGCGATTTATTACTTC. Translated: CASSFIGTSAIYYF.

The chain combines TRBV5-1 with TRBJ2-3; 7 nucleotides align to TRBD2. The CDR3 length is 17 residues. V shed 0 bases and J 0 bases; nucleotides not matched to a gene: 7. The germline CDR1 and CDR2 sequences are SGHRS and YFSETQ. In DNA form, the CDR3 reads TGCGCCAGCAGCTTGGATGAAGCGGGGTGGAGCACAGATACGCAGTATTTT. Residues: CASSLDEAGWSTDTQYF.

V and J are TRBV19 and TRBJ1-1, with unresolved D. Germline CDR1 and CDR2: LNHDA and SQIVND (reference sequence). Trimming left V 6 bases short and J 0 bases short, with 35 bases between. CDR3 length equals 22 residues. For the CDR3, the DNA is TGTGCCAGTAGCTTTTCTCCGTTAAGGAAAGGTCGGGGAGGGCGGGTGAACACTGAAGCTTTCTTT. Amino acid sequence: CASSFSPLRKGRGGRVNTEAFF.

This clone has more than one count but fewer than ten. This rearrangement joins TRBV6-6 to TRBJ2-5, with D maybe TRBD2 (5 bases). In germline, CDR1 is MNHNY, CDR2 SVGAGI (reference sequence). The CDR3 length is 15 residues. Trimming removed 7 bases at V and 2 bases at J, with 17 bases between. In nucleotides, the CDR3 is TGTGCCAGCATATCTTCGGGGATGCTGCAAGAGACCCAGTACTTC. Encoded protein: CASISSGMLQETQYF.

The rearrangement links TRBV10-3 to TRBJ2-7; D is ambiguous. This CDR3 is built from 12 residues. Looked up from germline, CDR1 is ENHRY and CDR2 is SYGVKD. Trimming removed 6 bases from V and 6 bases from J, with 12 bases in between. CDR3 loop: CAISFDGSEQYF. The CDR3 DNA reads as TGTGCCATCAGCTTCGACGGTTCCGAGCAGTACTTC.

The count of this clone is one. The rearrangement links TRBV28 to TRBJ2-5, with a possible D match to TRBD2 (6 bases). The CDR3 is 16 residues long. V lost 3 bases and J 5 bases, leaving 19 bases between the germline ends. The germline V gene has CDR1 MDHEN and CDR2 SYDVKM. CDR3 DNA: TGTGCCAGCAGTTTGCATGGCGGGGTTGAGGGGGAGACCCAGTACTTC. It encodes CASSLHGGVEGETQYF.

This chain connects TRBV7-8 to TRBJ1-2; D may be TRBD1 (5 bases). The germline V and J ends were trimmed by 3 bases and 0 bases, with 14 bases remaining between them. Germline lookup yields CDR1 SGHVS and CDR2 FQNEAQ. The CDR3 loop spans 16 amino acids. Here the CDR3 DNA reads TGTGCCAGCAGCTTGTACAGGCTGGAGTCTAACTATGGCTACACCTTC. Protein product: CASSLYRLESNYGYTF.

CDR3 residues: CASSPPGAREQYF. CDR3 nucleotide sequence: TGTGCCAGCAGCCCCCCTGGGGCGCGTGAGCAGTACTTC. V usage is TRBV7-9 and J usage is TRBJ2-7; tentatively, D is TRBD1 (5 bases). The germline V gene encodes CDR1 SEHNR and CDR2 FQNEAQ (reference sequence). The CDR3 has 13 amino acids. Trimming removed 5 bases at V and 7 bases at J, with 15 bases between.

This chain connects TRBV27 to TRBJ1-1; D is unresolved. Trimming took 5 bases from V and 3 from J, leaving 19 bases between them. This CDR3 comprises 16 residues. CDR1 and CDR2 (germline): MNHEY, SMNVEV (reference sequence). CDR3 region: CASSPLGISGDTEAFF. As DNA, the CDR3 is TGTGCCAGCAGTCCCCTGGGTATCTCGGGCGACACTGAAGCTTTCTTT.

The genes are TRBV28 and TRBJ1-6, with no clear D. Germline CDR1 reads MDHEN; CDR2 reads SYDVKM. The CDR3 sequence is 13 residues long. Trimming shortened V by 2 bases and J by 6 bases, and 5 bases separated the two germline ends. The CDR3 nucleotides read TGTGCCAGCAGTTTAGGAACTAATTCACCCCTCCACTTT. It is translated as CASSLGTNSPLHF.

The V call is TRBV5-4, the J call TRBJ2-7; D call uncertain. CDR3 length: 11 residues. V lost 4 bases to trimming and J lost 7 bases, with 9 bases between them. The germline CDR1 and CDR2 sequences are SGHNT and YYREEE (reference sequence). CDR3 residues: CASSLQSEQYF. The CDR3 DNA sequence: TGTGCCAGCAGCCTTCAATCTGAGCAGTACTTC.

The genes are TRBV4-1 and TRBJ1-6; D gene ambiguous. V gave up 0 bases and J gave up 9 bases, with 15 bases separating them. The CDR3 is 16 residues long. Looked up from germline, CDR1 is MGHRA and CDR2 is YSYEKL. Here the CDR3 DNA reads TGCGCCAGCAGCCAAGATCTAGACCAAGGAAGTTCACCCCTCCACTTT. Translation gives CASSQDLDQGSSPLHF.

The genes are TRBV6-5 and TRBJ2-3, with 8 bases that match TRBD2. Germline CDR1 and CDR2: MNHEY and SVGAGI. The ends lost 0 bases at V and 3 bases at J; junction bases unmatched: 2. The CDR3 is made up of 15 amino acids. CDR3 in amino acids: CASSYSGGGTDTQYF. The CDR3 DNA reads as TGTGCCAGCAGTTACTCGGGCGGGGGGACAGATACGCAGTATTTT.

V usage is TRBV4-3 and J usage is TRBJ2-3; D possibly corresponds to TRBD1 (5 bases). The CDR3 spans 17 residues. V lost 0 bases to trimming and J lost 2 bases, with 15 bases between them. In germline, CDR1 is LGHNA, CDR2 YSLEER. The CDR3 region is CASSQDSRRGSTDTQYF. DNA for the CDR3: TGCGCCAGCAGCCAAGATTCGAGAAGGGGCTCCACAGATACGCAGTATTTT.

The chain links TRBV6-5 to TRBJ2-7; 12 bases match TRBD2. J gave up 6 bases and V 4 bases, and 4 bases lay outside the gene matches. This CDR3 has 14 residues. CDR1 is MNHEY and CDR2 is SVGAGI in the germline V gene. The CDR3 sequence is CASSLTSGGSEQYF. CDR3 DNA sequence: TGTGCCAGCAGTTTGACTAGCGGGGGTTCCGAGCAGTACTTC.

This clone was picked up one time. This chain uses TRBV4-1 with TRBJ2-5, with D unclear. From germline, CDR1 is MGHRA and CDR2 YSYEKL. The CDR3 covers 15 residues. The V end was cut by 4 bases, the J end by 3 bases, with 15 bases between. This chain's CDR3 is CASSLTGLPEETQYF. The CDR3 bases are TGCGCCAGCAGCCTCACCGGTCTGCCCGAAGAGACCCAGTACTTC.

This rearrangement joins TRBV7-9 to TRBJ2-3, with a weak D call TRBD2 (5 bases). V was trimmed by 1 base and J by 5 bases, leaving 19 bases between them. This CDR3 is 17 amino acids long. Germline V CDR1 and CDR2: SEHNR, FQNEAQ (reference sequence). The CDR3 sequence is CASSLDRDSTRVDTQYF. For the CDR3, the DNA is TGTGCCAGCAGCTTAGATCGGGATTCCACGCGGGTAGATACGCAGTATTTT.

The chain couples TRBV15 to TRBJ2-1; maybe TRBD2 (6 bases). This CDR3 has 14 residues. The germline V and J ends were trimmed by 8 bases and 5 bases, with 16 bases remaining between them. Germline loops: CDR1 LNHNV, CDR2 YYDKDF (reference sequence). The CDR3 bases are TGTGCCACCGGACTACCAGGGACTCACAATGAGCAGTTCTTC. Protein sequence: CATGLPGTHNEQFF.

J is TRBJ1-2 and V is TRBV4-2, with 9 bases identical to TRBD1. The germline V gene encodes CDR1 LGHNA and CDR2 YNFKEQ. This CDR3 spans 16 amino acids. V shed 2 bases, J shed 2 bases, and the junction held 6 bases outside the gene matches. CDR3 protein: CASSQPGQGGNYGYTF. The CDR3, as DNA: TGTGCCAGCAGCCAACCGGGACAGGGAGGAAACTATGGCTACACCTTC.

The chain carries TRBV5-4 and TRBJ1-2; 7 bases align to TRBD1. Per germline, CDR1 SGHNT and CDR2 YYREEE (reference sequence). There are 13 residues in the CDR3. The junction had 8 bases not matched to a gene; V was cut back by 4 bases and J by 8 bases. In DNA form, the CDR3 reads TGTGCCAGCAGCCCGACAGGGCCCCTCGGCTACACCTTC. This translates into CASSPTGPLGYTF.